This T cell receptor beta chain is drawn from a study of blood T cell repertoires in COVID-19. Study information: COVID-19 samples, acute and convalescent, were from the United States, Italy and Spain. Sources were T cells, B-cell-depleted T cells, or PBMCs; the material itself was cDNA or gDNA.

Authors' data handling: Estimation of nucleated cell counts relied on the amplification of reference gene primers. TCRdb keeps only in-frame clones here, not all; method: immunoSEQ multiplex PCR. V, J and clone size derive from that table, while D and trimming were established from the DNA sequence. Seen here are about 150,000 clones, about 86% observed once, and the top ten hold around 3%. CDR1 and CDR2 (germline): KGHDR, SFDVKD. V dropped 5 bases and J dropped 10; count of bases not matched to a gene: 7. The length of the CDR3 is 14 residues. This sequence originates from a woman older than 75 with acute or convalescent COVID-19. The sample taken for sequencing was peripheral blood. The V and J genes are TRBV24-1 and TRBJ1-6; 7 bases agree with TRBD1. CDR3 DNA sequence: TGTGCCACCAGTGGAAAGGGGGCCGGGTCACCCCTCCACTTT. Protein: CATSGKGAGSPLHF.